Presented here are 32 T cell receptor beta chains from one specimen sequenced in a study of human T cells and chemical hapten exposure. Documented time point: patch test 3, about 24 weeks after DPC sensitization. The treatment was: therapeutic diphenylcyclopropenone sensitization with weekly scalp DPC. TCRdb reanalysed the RACE reads using MiXCR and keeps one entry per CDR3 protein. The sample includes tens of thousands of distinct CDR3 sequences, 11% of them seen just once. The sequencing used whole blood, collected in connection with sensitization to the hapten diphenylcyclopropenone (DPC). The source of these receptors is a woman in her 30s with alopecia areata. Some clones in this sample may be carry-over from other donors' samples.

This clonotype was seen many times. The CDR3 DNA follows: TGCGCCAGCAGCCCTGGGACAGGGGGCGCGGAAGAGCCCCAGCATTTT. This codes for CASSPGTGGAEEPQHF. V usage is TRBV5-1 and J usage is TRBJ1-5; 12 nucleotides align to TRBD1. The V and J ends lost 4 bases and 8 bases, in that order; junction bases with no gene match: 10. CDR3 length equals 16 residues. Per germline, CDR1 SGHRS and CDR2 YFSETQ.

This clonotype has a handful of counts. This chain joins TRBV9 and TRBJ1-2; TRBD1 might be the D (5 bases). CDR3 length: 13 residues. Trimming removed 5 bases from V and 2 bases from J, with 10 bases in between. Germline CDR1 and CDR2: SGDLS and YYNGEE. This CDR3 reads CASSGDHNYGYTF. The CDR3 DNA reads as TGTGCCAGCAGTGGGGACCACAACTATGGCTACACCTTC.

This clonotype was seen a handful of times. The rearrangement uses TRBV5-1 and TRBJ2-3; D is uncertain. The germline V gene encodes CDR1 SGHRS and CDR2 YFSETQ. V lost 1 base to trimming and J lost 0 bases, with 6 bases between them. This CDR3 is 14 amino acids long. In DNA form, the CDR3 reads TGCGCCAGCAGCTTGAGACCTAGCACAGATACGCAGTATTTT. It translates to CASSLRPSTDTQYF.

Notes on this clonotype: A much bigger clone sits one base away, suggesting this may be a read error. V usage is TRBV30 and J usage is TRBJ1-5, with unresolved D. Trimming removed 0 bases at V and 2 bases at J, with 11 bases between. The CDR3 extends over 15 amino acids. Germline V CDR1 and CDR2: GTSNPN, SVGIG (reference sequence). CDR3 nucleotide sequence: TGTGCCTGGAGTGTACAGTGGAAAGGCAATCAGCCCCAGCATTTT. Residues: CAWSVQWKGNQPQHF. The complete variable domain, with remaining parts taken from reference TRBV30 and TRBJ1-5, reads SQTIHQWPATLVQPVGSPLSLECTVEGTSNPNLYWYRQAAGRGLQLLFYSVGIGQISSEVPQNLSASRPQDRQFILSSKKLLLSDSGFYLCAWSVQWKGNQPQHFGDGTRLSIL.

The table lists this clonotype with a few counts. The chain employs TRBV3-1 and TRBJ1-2; perhaps TRBD1 as D (5 bases). With 7 bases removed from V and 5 bases from J, the gap between germline ends came to 11 bases. The CDR3 covers 12 residues. Germline lookup yields CDR1 LGHDT and CDR2 YNNKEL (reference sequence). CDR3 DNA: TGTGCCAGCACTGGCGGGGCGTATGGCTACACCTTC. This sequence encodes CASTGGAYGYTF.

This clonotype appeared many times. The rearrangement uses TRBV18 and TRBJ1-5, with a possible D match to TRBD1 (5 bases). The germline V gene has CDR1 KGHSH and CDR2 LQKENI. This CDR3 is 14 amino acids long. V was trimmed by 6 bases and J by 0 bases, leaving 9 bases between them. CDR3 residues: CASSRDGSNQPQHF. The CDR3 nucleotides read TGTGCCAGCTCCAGGGATGGTAGCAATCAGCCCCAGCATTTT.

The chain recombines TRBV6-1 with TRBJ2-1; TRBD2 agrees at 14 bases. In germline, CDR1 is MNHNS, CDR2 SASEGT. The CDR3 runs 15 residues. J gave up 2 bases and V 6 bases, and 0 bases lay outside the gene matches. The CDR3 is CASRTSGGAYNEQFF. The CDR3 nucleotides read TGTGCCAGCAGGACTAGCGGGGGGGCCTACAATGAGCAGTTCTTC.

This clonotype was seen many times. The chain uses TRBV19 and TRBJ2-3; perhaps TRBD2 as D (7 bases). CDR1 and CDR2 from the germline V gene are LNHDA and SQIVND (reference sequence). Trimming shortened V by 5 bases and J by 2 bases, and 14 bases separated the two germline ends. The CDR3 runs to 15 residues. CDR3 sequence reads: CASSPPGGLTDTQYF. In nucleotides, the CDR3 is TGTGCCAGTAGTCCTCCCGGGGGGCTCACAGATACGCAGTATTTT. The variable domain in full, with the rest retrieved from reference TRBV19 and TRBJ2-3, is DGGITQSPKYLFRKEGQNVTLSCEQNLNHDAMYWYRQDPGQGLRLIYYSQIVNDFQKGDIAEGYSVSREKKESFPLTVTSAQKNPTAFYLCASSPPGGLTDTQYFGPGTRLTVL.

Note on this clonotype: Given a much more abundant clone one base away, this may be a read error. This chain uses TRBV7-9 with TRBJ1-1; unclear D gene. The CDR3 spans 14 residues. CDR1 is SEHNR and CDR2 is FQNEAQ in the germline V gene (reference sequence). CDR3 DNA: TGTGCCAGAAGCTTAGAGTCGGGGAACACTGAAGCTTTCTTT. This codes for CARSLESGNTEAFF.

This clonotype was seen at least ten times. The J gene is TRBJ2-7, the V gene TRBV7-8; 9 bases map to TRBD2. The germline V gene has CDR1 SGHVS and CDR2 FQNEAQ. J lost 3 bases, V lost 5 bases, and 17 bases had no gene match. The CDR3 extends over 18 amino acids. The CDR3, as DNA: TGTGCCAGCAGCGATTATGAAACCGGGACTAGCCATCGCTACGAGCAGTACGTC. Amino acid sequence: CASSDYETGTSHRYEQYV.

This clonotype was seen a few times. This chain connects TRBV24-1 to TRBJ2-7, with D perhaps TRBD1 (6 bases). Trimming removed 7 bases from V and 9 bases from J, with 21 bases in between. Germline values: CDR1 KGHDR, CDR2 SFDVKD. This CDR3 spans 14 amino acids. The CDR3 region has the DNA TGTGCCACCAGCGCCGGGGACACGGAGTGGGGGCAGTACTTC. Protein product: CATSAGDTEWGQYF.

The chain combines TRBV7-3 with TRBJ1-1; D ambiguous. V lost 2 bases and J 1 base, leaving 11 bases between the germline ends. Germline V CDR1 and CDR2: SGHTA, FQGTGA. The CDR3 contains 15 residues. This CDR3 reads CASSLGGLKNTEAFF. The CDR3 DNA reads TGTGCCAGCAGCTTAGGCGGCCTCAAGAACACTGAAGCTTTCTTT.

There are many counts of this clonotype. The chain links TRBV28 to TRBJ1-5, with D maybe TRBD1 (6 bases). Germline CDR1 and CDR2: MDHEN and SYDVKM. The CDR3 contains 17 residues. Between the trimmed V and J ends, which lost 2 bases and 5 bases, there was a span of 19 bases. The CDR3 loop is CASSLATGNPRDQPQHF. As DNA, the CDR3 is TGTGCCAGCAGTTTAGCCACAGGGAACCCGCGGGATCAGCCCCAGCATTTT.

This clonotype came up many times. The V gene is TRBV7-8, the J gene TRBJ2-2; TRBD1 aligns across 7 bases. The trim removed 8 bases at V and 0 bases at J, leaving 12 bases unmatched. The CDR3 totals 17 residues. Germline CDR1 is SGHVS and CDR2 is FQNEAQ. CDR3 amino acids: CASLAVRGTANTGELFF. The DNA for the CDR3 is TGTGCCAGCCTCGCAGTCCGAGGGACAGCGAACACCGGGGAGCTGTTTTTT.

This clonotype was picked up a small number of times. The rearrangement uses TRBV29-1 and TRBJ2-6; 10 bases line up with TRBD1. The trim removed 4 bases at V and 0 bases at J, leaving 3 bases unmatched. The V gene's germline CDR1 is SQVTM and CDR2 ANQGSEA. CDR3 size: 16 residues. The CDR3 spells CSVGGTGDSGANVLTF. The CDR3 nucleotides read TGCAGCGTTGGGGGGACAGGGGACTCTGGGGCCAACGTCCTGACTTTC.

Only a few counts were recorded for this clonotype. This chain uses TRBV7-2 with TRBJ2-3, with TRBD2 identical over 9 bases. Germline V gene lookup returns CDR1 SGHTA and CDR2 FQGNSA. CDR3 length: 18 residues. V was pared by 3 bases and J by 0 bases, with 10 bases of the junction left unmatched. The CDR3 sequence is CASSLGGLAITSTDTQYF. DNA for the CDR3: TGTGCCAGCAGCTTGGGAGGACTAGCGATAACTAGCACAGATACGCAGTATTTT.

This clonotype was picked up a small number of times. The rearrangement joins TRBV6-2 or TRBV6-3 to TRBJ2-7; 7 bases are a match to TRBD2. The junction had 9 bases not matched to a gene; V was cut back by 7 bases and J by 3 bases. This CDR3 contains 14 residues. The germline V gene encodes CDR1 MNHEY and CDR2 SVGEGT. In DNA form, the CDR3 reads TGTGCCAGCACCCTCCGGGGGAGGGTCTACGAGCAGTACTTC. Protein: CASTLRGRVYEQYF.

The chain combines TRBV7-2 with TRBJ2-1; D might be TRBD2 (6 bases). The CDR3 runs 13 residues. CDR1 SGHTA and CDR2 FQGNSA come from the germline V gene. V lost 5 bases to trimming and J lost 5 bases, with 10 bases between them. The CDR3 spells CASSREYNNEQFF. The CDR3 nucleotides are TGTGCCAGCAGCCGGGAGTATAACAATGAGCAGTTCTTC.

In its sample, this clonotype was seen many times. The chain uses TRBV7-8 and TRBJ2-2, with 9 bases that match TRBD1. The V and J ends lost 5 bases and 6 bases, in that order; junction bases with no gene match: 13. There are 17 residues in the CDR3. CDR1 and CDR2 from the germline V gene are SGHVS and FQNEAQ. CDR3 nucleotide sequence: TGTGCCAGCAGCCTACGGTGGGGGGACAGGGAATCCGGGGAGCTGTTTTTT. Encoded protein: CASSLRWGDRESGELFF. The full variable domain, rest sourced from reference TRBV7-8 and TRBJ2-2, is GAGVSQSPRYKVAKRGQDVALRCDPISGHVSLFWYQQALGQGPEFLTYFQNEAQLDKSGLPSDRFFAERPEGSVSTLKIQRTQQEDSAVYLCASSLRWGDRESGELFFGEGSRLTVL.

The chain combines TRBV2 with TRBJ2-5; D is unresolved. V lost 6 bases and J 1 base, leaving 6 bases between the germline ends. CDR1 is SNHLY, CDR2 FYNNEI, per germline. This CDR3 is built from 12 residues. CDR3 bases: TGTGCCAGCAGCCGGACCCAAGAGACCCAGTACTTC. The encoded protein is CASSRTQETQYF.

This clonotype was recorded at least ten times. The chain recombines TRBV6-4 with TRBJ2-3, with 10 bases identical to TRBD2. With V trimmed by 10 bases and J by 5 bases, 12 bases remained unmatched. Germline CDR1 and CDR2: MRHNA and SNTAGT. This CDR3 is 15 amino acids long. CDR3 DNA sequence: TGTGCCACCGCCCGTCTAGCGGGAGTGGTAGATACGCAGTATTTT. Protein sequence: CATARLAGVVDTQYF.

The chain couples TRBV11-2 to TRBJ2-1; D unclear. The CDR3 is 13 residues long. Germline CDR1 reads SGHAT; CDR2 reads FQNNGV. Trimming cost V 4 bases and J 7 bases, with 11 bases left between them. The DNA of the CDR3 is TGTGCCAGCAGCTCTCGTCAGAAAAATGAGCAGTTCTTC. This encodes CASSSRQKNEQFF.

This clonotype was counted ten times or more. V gene TRBV12-3 or TRBV12-4 combines with J gene TRBJ2-1; 8 positions match TRBD2. This CDR3 has 14 residues. V dropped 3 bases and J dropped 8; count of bases not matched to a gene: 6. The CDR3 DNA is TGTGCCAGCAGTTTTTCGGGAGGGCCGGATGAGCAGTTCTTC. This sequence encodes CASSFSGGPDEQFF.

There are a few counts of this clonotype. The chain links TRBV20-1 to TRBJ1-5; TRBD1 agrees at 8 bases. V shed 3 bases and J 4 bases; nucleotides not matched to a gene: 5. CDR3 length equals 14 residues. Germline values: CDR1 DFQATT, CDR2 SNEGSKA (reference sequence). The CDR3 sequence is CSARYRQGNQPQHF. CDR3 sequence (DNA): TGCAGTGCTAGGTACAGACAGGGGAATCAGCCCCAGCATTTT.

This clonotype was detected a few times. The chain joins TRBV5-5 to TRBJ1-2; D is unclear. V lost 4 bases and J lost 0, with 7 bases in between. CDR3 length: 13 amino acids. In germline, CDR1 is SGHKS, CDR2 YYEKEE (reference sequence). Here the CDR3 DNA reads TGTGCCAGCAGCCATGAGGCTAACTATGGCTACACCTTC. Translated, it gives CASSHEANYGYTF.

With regard to this clonotype: Being one base from a much bigger clone, this may be a read error. The chain couples TRBV4-2 to TRBJ2-2; 7 nucleotides align to TRBD2. The CDR3 contains 16 residues. With V trimmed by 0 bases and J by 6 bases, 7 bases remained unmatched. Germline V gene sequence: CDR1 LGHNA, CDR2 YNFKEQ. The CDR3 sequence is CASSQDVREQSGELFF. The CDR3 nucleotides read TGTGCCAGCAGCCAAGATGTGCGGGAGCAGTCCGGGGAGCTGTTTTTT.

This clonotype was seen repeatedly, ten times or more. This chain links TRBV6-4 with TRBJ2-2; 7 nucleotides line up with TRBD1. V was pared by 6 bases and J by 5 bases, with 6 bases of the junction left unmatched. CDR1 MRHNA and CDR2 SNTAGT come from the germline V gene. The CDR3 is 14 amino acids. This CDR3 is CASSPTGETGELFF. The CDR3 coding sequence is TGTGCCAGCAGCCCTACAGGGGAAACCGGGGAGCTGTTTTTT.

This clonotype was seen many times. The chain is built from TRBV6-1 and TRBJ1-5; D is perhaps TRBD1 (5 bases). Germline V gene data show CDR1 as MNHNS and CDR2 as SASEGT. The CDR3 extends over 15 amino acids. V was cut by 10 bases and J by 3 bases, with 19 bases left in between. The CDR3: CATPGGENSNQPQHF. The CDR3 DNA reads TGTGCCACCCCTGGGGGGGAGAACTCCAATCAGCCCCAGCATTTT.

V is TRBV6-5 and J is TRBJ1-2; D remains ambiguous. Trimming took 0 bases from V and 4 from J, leaving 12 bases between them. Germline V gene lookup returns CDR1 MNHEY and CDR2 SVGAGI. The CDR3 loop spans 15 amino acids. CDR3: CASSYSNSGPYGYTF. The CDR3 bases are TGTGCCAGCAGTTACTCGAATTCAGGCCCCTATGGCTACACCTTC.

This clonotype came up many times. The rearrangement uses TRBV11-2 and TRBJ2-7; 14 bases map to TRBD2. CDR3 size: 16 residues. The V and J ends lost 7 bases and 5 bases, in that order; junction bases with no gene match: 10. Germline V gives CDR1 SGHAT, CDR2 FQNNGV. This CDR3 reads CASTMVGTSGGHEQYV. The CDR3 region has the DNA TGTGCCAGCACCATGGTAGGGACTAGCGGGGGCCACGAGCAGTACGTC.

This clonotype was observed many times. The chain recombines TRBV9 with TRBJ2-1, with D unresolved. This CDR3 region has 15 residues. Germline CDR1 is SGDLS and CDR2 is YYNGEE. Trimming left V 0 bases short and J 0 bases short, with 7 bases between. As DNA, the CDR3 is TGTGCCAGCAGCGTAGCCGAGTACTCCTACAATGAGCAGTTCTTC. It codes for CASSVAEYSYNEQFF.

In this sample, this clonotype turned up many times. V and J are TRBV5-1 and TRBJ1-2, with 7 bases fitting TRBD1. Per the germline V gene, CDR1 is SGHRS and CDR2 is YFSETQ. This CDR3 has 15 amino acids. V dropped 0 bases and J dropped 5; count of bases not matched to a gene: 7. The CDR3 sequence is CASSLGQGEGYGYTF. The DNA of the CDR3 is TGCGCCAGCAGCTTGGGACAGGGAGAAGGGTATGGCTACACCTTC. Full variable domain (missing parts from reference TRBV5-1 and TRBJ1-2): KAGVTQTPRYLIKTRGQQVTLSCSPISGHRSVSWYQQTPGQGLQFLFEYFSETQRNKGNFPGRFSGRQFSNSRSEMNVSTLELGDSALYLCASSLGQGEGYGYTFGSGTRLTVV.